This TCR beta chain originates from a study of T cell responses to AZD1222 COVID-19 vaccine. Sequenced by immunoSEQ multiplex PCR; TCRdb stores in-frame clones only, minus some. The sample records roughly 140,000 clones, about 89% being singletons. Germline CDR1 is MDHEN and CDR2 is SYDVKM. This CDR3 region has 14 residues. The V gene end was trimmed by 7 bases and the J gene end by 6 bases; junction bases not matched to a gene: 7. This TCR was sampled from an adult who received the AZD1222 COVID-19 vaccine. This specimen was peripheral blood, taken 28 days after the second AZD1222 dose. This rearrangement joins TRBV28 to TRBJ1-3, with 9 bases that match TRBD1. The CDR3 region has the DNA TGTGCCAGCATAAACAGGGGGCTCGAAAACACCATATATTTT. Its translation: CASINRGLENTIYF.